These 32 T cell receptor beta chains were sequenced from one sample in a study of patients and donors after allogeneic stem cell transplantation. Via MiXCR, TCRdb re-called the RT-PCR reads, giving one row per CDR3 protein. Among roughly 940,000 distinct CDR3 sequences listed, more than 15% were seen once. Sequenced: blood, either unsorted or a sorted T cell fraction (not recorded which). Source of these receptors: a human donor who was either an allogeneic HSCT recipient or a stem cell or donor lymphocyte infusion donor (not recorded which). It is not recorded whose cells these are; they may come from a transplant donor.

The J gene is TRBJ2-7, the V gene TRBV4-1, with D possibly being TRBD1 (5 bases). V was shortened by 3 bases and J by 2 bases, with 11 bases between the two germline ends. CDR3 size: 14 residues. CDR1 is MGHRA, CDR2 YSYEKL, per germline. The DNA for the CDR3 is TGCGCCAGCAGCCACCAAGGGGTTGCCTACGAGCAGTACTTC. Amino acid sequence: CASSHQGVAYEQYF.

This clonotype was counted a few times. This chain joins TRBV6-5 and TRBJ2-5, with D uncertain. The CDR3 is made up of 16 amino acids. With 3 bases removed from V and 1 base from J, the gap between germline ends came to 15 bases. The germline CDR1 and CDR2 sequences are MNHEY and SVGAGI. The CDR3 DNA follows: TGTGCCAGCAGTTATAATAGGCCCTCGGGCCAAGAGACCCAGTACTTC. Translation: CASSYNRPSGQETQYF.

This clonotype was detected a few times. CDR3 region: CSARSLDNTGELFF. DNA for the CDR3: TGCAGTGCTAGGTCACTGGATAACACCGGGGAGCTGTTTTTT. The chain joins TRBV20-1 to TRBJ2-2; D gene ambiguous. The CDR3 is made up of 14 amino acids. Germline CDR1 is DFQATT and CDR2 is SNEGSKA (reference sequence). V lost 3 bases to trimming and J lost 2 bases, with 10 bases between them.

This clonotype was observed at least ten times. This chain uses TRBV30 with TRBJ1-5; D is unclear. The CDR3 runs 12 residues. V was cut by 4 bases and J by 4 bases, with 8 bases left in between. The germline gives CDR1 GTSNPN, CDR2 SVGIG (reference sequence). The CDR3 nucleotides read TGTGCCTGGACTTCGGGTAATCAGCCCCAGCATTTT. It codes for CAWTSGNQPQHF.

The gene calls are TRBV27 and TRBJ2-7; 9 bases match TRBD2. Looked up from germline, CDR1 is MNHEY and CDR2 is SMNVEV (reference sequence). The CDR3 covers 18 residues. V was clipped by 5 bases and J by 4 bases; unmatched bases: 18. The CDR3 loop reads CASSPTSGLASYRYEQYF. CDR3 in DNA: TGTGCCAGCAGTCCTACATCTGGACTAGCGTCGTATAGGTACGAGCAGTACTTC.

Turning to this clonotype: The CDR3 ends on some other residue instead of the conserved phenylalanine or tryptophan, so this is likely a read error. The chain carries TRBV7-9 and TRBJ1-1, with D perhaps TRBD1 (5 bases). Germline lookup yields CDR1 SEHNR and CDR2 FQNEAQ (reference sequence). The V and J ends lost 5 bases and 7 bases respectively, with 8 bases between them. The CDR3 consists of 11 residues. CDR3 loop: CASSPGLEAFS. The CDR3 nucleotides read TGTGCCAGCAGCCCGGGACTTGAAGCTTTCTCT.

This clonotype was detected a few times. The genes are TRBV5-1 and TRBJ1-1, with 9 bases lining up with TRBD1. CDR1 is SGHRS, CDR2 YFSETQ, per germline. The CDR3 consists of 14 residues. V dropped 5 bases and J dropped 4; count of bases not matched to a gene: 6. The CDR3 coding sequence is TGCGCCAGCAGTTATACAGGGGGCCCCACTGAAGCTTTCTTT. Residues: CASSYTGGPTEAFF. The variable domain in full, completed from reference TRBV5-1 and TRBJ1-1, reads KAGVTQTPRYLIKTRGQQVTLSCSPISGHRSVSWYQQTPGQGLQFLFEYFSETQRNKGNFPGRFSGRQFSNSRSEMNVSTLELGDSALYLCASSYTGGPTEAFFGQGTRLTVV.

This sequence joins TRBV11-2 and TRBJ2-3; 7 nucleotides agree with TRBD1. J was trimmed by 3 bases and V by 4 bases; bases with no gene match: 16. This CDR3 has 18 amino acids. Germline V lookup: CDR1 SGHAT, CDR2 FQNNGV. The CDR3 bases are TGTGCCAGCAGCTACTGGGACAGCGAGTCCGAGGGGACAGATACGCAGTATTTT. This gives the protein CASSYWDSESEGTDTQYF.

The chain recombines TRBV20-1 with TRBJ2-3, with D unresolved. This CDR3 is 14 amino acids long. The germline V and J ends were trimmed by 2 bases and 8 bases, with 17 bases remaining between them. Germline V gene data show CDR1 as DFQATT and CDR2 as SNEGSKA (reference sequence). The CDR3 DNA is TGCAGTGCTAGAAGGGCCCCGTCGCCCCCTACGCAGTATTTT. It yields the protein CSARRAPSPPTQYF.

This clonotype was detected only a few times. The chain recombines TRBV6-1 with TRBJ2-3; D is tentatively TRBD1 or TRBD2 (6 bases each). Germline V lookup: CDR1 MNHNS, CDR2 SASEGT. Trimming left V 6 bases short and J 15 bases short, with 25 bases between. CDR3 size: 14 residues. CDR3 in DNA: TGTGCCAGCAGCCAAGGGGGAGTCCGGGAGCGCGAATATTTT. This encodes CASSQGGVREREYF.

V gene TRBV20-1 combines with J gene TRBJ2-3, with TRBD2 as a possible D gene (5 bases). From germline, CDR1 is DFQATT and CDR2 SNEGSKA (reference sequence). V was trimmed by 4 bases and J by 0 bases, leaving 11 bases between them. The CDR3 extends over 14 amino acids. The CDR3 DNA reads TGCAGTGCTAAAATAGCGATAAGCACAGATACGCAGTATTTT. Protein: CSAKIAISTDTQYF.

This clonotype showed up just a few times. The V and J genes are TRBV10-3 and TRBJ2-7; 12 nucleotides align to TRBD2. The germline V gene has CDR1 ENHRY and CDR2 SYGVKD. This CDR3 has 14 residues. Germline trimming cut 5 bases from V and 7 bases from J; bases unmatched to any gene: 6. CDR3 nucleotides: TGTGCCATCAGTCGACTAGCGGGGGCGGGGGAGCAGTACTTC. Protein sequence: CAISRLAGAGEQYF.

J is TRBJ2-7 and V is TRBV7-2; 9 nucleotides line up with TRBD2. Germline CDR1 SGHTA, CDR2 FQGNSA. This CDR3 has 16 residues. V was clipped by 5 bases and J by 6 bases; unmatched bases: 14. The CDR3: CASSPTDLAGRGEQYF. The CDR3 DNA reads TGTGCCAGCAGCCCTACTGATCTAGCGGGGCGTGGCGAGCAGTACTTC.

This clonotype turned up a few times. The rearrangement uses TRBV4-2 and TRBJ1-1; D unclear. The CDR3 covers 14 residues. The germline V gene has CDR1 LGHNA and CDR2 YNFKEQ. V lost 3 bases and J lost 1, with 9 bases in between. CDR3 bases: TGTGCCAGCAGCCACAGAGGCCGGAACACTGAAGCTTTCTTT. It codes for CASSHRGRNTEAFF.

The chain joins TRBV5-5 to TRBJ2-1; D may be TRBD1 (7 bases). CDR1 and CDR2 from the germline V gene are SGHKS and YYEKEE (reference sequence). Trimming removed 4 bases at V and 2 bases at J, with 16 bases between. The CDR3 totals 16 residues. The CDR3 spells CASSILPRGAYNEQFF. DNA of the CDR3: TGTGCCAGCAGCATCCTTCCCAGGGGGGCCTACAATGAGCAGTTCTTC.

The chain joins TRBV6-1 to TRBJ1-5; TRBD1 might be the D (6 bases). Trimming stripped 6 bases from V and 1 base from J, with 19 bases between. This CDR3 region has 17 residues. Germline CDR1 and CDR2: MNHNS and SASEGT. The CDR3 spells CASSGGGQPRSNQPQHF. In nucleotides, the CDR3 is TGTGCCAGCAGCGGCGGGGGGCAGCCCCGAAGCAATCAGCCCCAGCATTTT.

This clonotype was seen only a few times. The genes are TRBV15 and TRBJ2-1; D gene uncertain. CDR1 is LNHNV and CDR2 is YYDKDF in the germline V gene (reference sequence). Deletions cut 0 bases from V and 9 bases from J, with 6 bases between. The CDR3 extends over 12 amino acids. This CDR3 reads CATSRDGREQFF. The CDR3 DNA is TGTGCCACCAGCAGAGATGGACGTGAGCAGTTCTTC.

The V gene is TRBV6-1, the J gene TRBJ2-1; 7 positions agree with TRBD1. The germline gives CDR1 MNHNS, CDR2 SASEGT. The CDR3 spans 16 residues. V lost 6 bases and J lost 0; bases outside the gene matches: 8. The CDR3 loop is CASRIDRASSYNEQFF. The DNA of the CDR3 is TGTGCCAGCAGGATTGACAGGGCCAGCTCCTACAATGAGCAGTTCTTC.

This chain uses TRBV5-6 with TRBJ1-2; possibly TRBD1 for D (5 bases). The germline V gene has CDR1 SGHDT and CDR2 YYEEEE. The CDR3 is 16 amino acids. The germline V and J ends were trimmed by 5 bases and 0 bases, with 17 bases remaining between them. The CDR3 DNA sequence: TGTGCCAGCAGTTCTTGGGGCCAGCAGTCTAACTATGGCTACACCTTC. Translated, it gives CASSSWGQQSNYGYTF.

In DNA, the CDR3 is TGTGCCAGCAGCGTGGCGGGACAGGGACATTACGAGCAGTACTTC. Translated: CASSVAGQGHYEQYF. The chain has TRBV9 and TRBJ2-7; 9 bases agree with TRBD1. The junction had 7 bases not matched to a gene; V was cut back by 2 bases and J by 4 bases. CDR1 and CDR2 (germline): SGDLS, YYNGEE. The CDR3 sequence is 15 residues long.

This clonotype was recorded at least ten times. This chain uses TRBV12-3 or TRBV12-4 with TRBJ2-5, with 8 bases aligning to TRBD1. This CDR3 comprises 15 residues. Trimming cost V 7 bases and J 5 bases; bases outside gene matches: 12. CDR3: CASTRTGKGRETQYF. CDR3 bases: TGTGCCAGCACCCGGACAGGGAAGGGGCGGGAGACCCAGTACTTC.

This clonotype was observed a handful of times. The V gene is TRBV24-1, the J gene TRBJ2-3; TRBD2 agrees at 7 bases. The J segment lost 2 bases and the V segment lost 5 bases, leaving 6 bases of the junction unmatched. CDR1 is KGHDR and CDR2 is SFDVKD in the germline V gene. The CDR3 has 15 amino acids. CDR3 coding DNA: TGTGCCACCAGTGTTAAGGGACTACACACAGATACGCAGTATTTT. Its protein is CATSVKGLHTDTQYF.

This clonotype showed up just a few times. The chain links TRBV15 to TRBJ1-2; D is possibly TRBD1 (6 bases). CDR1 is LNHNV and CDR2 is YYDKDF in the germline V gene (reference sequence). The CDR3 is 14 amino acids. With 5 bases removed from V and 8 bases from J, the gap between germline ends came to 18 bases. The CDR3 loop is CATSPAEGVKGYTF. For the CDR3, the DNA is TGTGCCACCAGCCCCGCGGAGGGGGTAAAGGGCTACACCTTC.

The CDR3 bases are TGTGCCTGGAGTGTAGGGCGGAGCAATCAGCCCCAGCATTTT. It is translated as CAWSVGRSNQPQHF. The chain has TRBV30 and TRBJ1-5; D ambiguous. In germline, CDR1 is GTSNPN, CDR2 SVGIG (reference sequence). V was clipped by 0 bases and J by 1 base, with 7 bases between them. This CDR3 is built from 14 residues.

This clonotype was recorded many times. This chain connects TRBV12-3 or TRBV12-4 to TRBJ2-2; 8 nucleotides align to TRBD2. The CDR3 is 15 amino acids. The CDR3 nucleotides are TGTGGTACATCAGTCAGCGGGGGGAACACCGGGGAGCTGTTTTTT. Protein: CGTSVSGGNTGELFF.

This CDR3 is CASGPDLRNEQFF. CDR3 DNA: TGCGCCAGCGGCCCCGACTTGAGGAATGAGCAGTTCTTC. The V and J genes are TRBV5-1 and TRBJ2-1; D ambiguous. The CDR3 consists of 13 residues. Per the germline V gene, CDR1 is SGHRS and CDR2 is YFSETQ. Trimming pared 7 bases from V and 7 bases from J, leaving 15 bases between.

V gene TRBV29-1 combines with J gene TRBJ1-1, with D possibly matching TRBD1 (5 bases). This CDR3 has 11 residues. V lost 7 bases and J lost 8, with 14 bases in between. Germline lookup yields CDR1 SQVTM and CDR2 ANQGSEA. In nucleotides, the CDR3 is TGCAGCGGTGGGGACTTTTCAGAAGCTTTCTTT. Protein sequence: CSGGDFSEAFF.

The rearrangement uses TRBV6-1 and TRBJ2-1, with TRBD2 matching 9 bases. With 5 bases clipped from V and 7 bases from J, the junction kept 3 bases outside the gene matches. This CDR3 spans 13 amino acids. Germline loops: CDR1 MNHNS, CDR2 SASEGT. In nucleotides, the CDR3 is TGTGCCAGCAGTCCTAGCGGGATGAATGAGCAGTTCTTC. Its protein is CASSPSGMNEQFF.

The chain is built from TRBV5-1 and TRBJ2-7; 14 bases agree with TRBD2. CDR1 is SGHRS, CDR2 YFSETQ, per germline. With 4 bases clipped from V and 3 bases from J, the junction kept 3 bases outside the gene matches. The CDR3 is 15 amino acids. DNA for the CDR3: TGCGCCAGCAGCCCGGGACTAGCGGGGGACTACGAGCAGTACTTC. Translating gives CASSPGLAGDYEQYF.

In its sample, this clonotype was seen a few times. In nucleotides, the CDR3 is TGCAGCGTCGTCGAGTCGGCCGTCCACAATCAGCCCCAGCATTTT. It yields the protein CSVVESAVHNQPQHF. The chain combines TRBV29-1 with TRBJ1-5; D remains unclear. V lost 6 bases and J 3 bases, leaving 18 bases between the germline ends. This CDR3 is built from 15 residues. The V gene's germline CDR1 is SQVTM and CDR2 ANQGSEA.

Only a few counts were recorded for this clonotype. The gene calls are TRBV5-1 and TRBJ1-5; weak D call: TRBD1 (5 bases). V was cut by 4 bases and J by 7 bases, with 18 bases left in between. The CDR3 totals 15 residues. From germline, CDR1 is SGHRS and CDR2 YFSETQ. The CDR3 protein is CASSPGFGGSQPQHF. The CDR3 nucleotides read TGCGCCAGCAGCCCGGGCTTCGGGGGGAGCCAGCCCCAGCATTTT. Full variable domain (missing parts from reference TRBV5-1 and TRBJ1-5): KAGVTQTPRYLIKTRGQQVTLSCSPISGHRSVSWYQQTPGQGLQFLFEYFSETQRNKGNFPGRFSGRQFSNSRSEMNVSTLELGDSALYLCASSPGFGGSQPQHFGDGTRLSIL.

This clonotype was counted a few times. The CDR3 here is CSARDPGGGMANTEAFF. The CDR3 bases are TGCAGTGCTAGAGACCCAGGGGGGGGCATGGCGAACACTGAAGCTTTCTTT. The J gene is TRBJ1-1, the V gene TRBV20-1; TRBD1 aligns across 7 bases. The CDR3 runs 17 residues. CDR1 DFQATT and CDR2 SNEGSKA come from the germline V gene (reference sequence). V shed 0 bases and J 1 base; nucleotides not matched to a gene: 11.